This T cell receptor (beta chain) comes out of a study of T cell repertoires in cytomegalovirus infection. Study context: Public TCR beta signatures marked donors with CMV infection and the matching HLA.

A remark on this clonotype: Its antigen is not known.

Notes on the study in general: HLA-C-restricted CMV clonotypes gave the most frequent clonotype in two of eight donors.

The CDR3 totals 16 residues. V lost 0 bases and J lost 1, with 10 bases in between. The germline V gene encodes CDR1 SGHDT and CDR2 YYEEEE. TCRdb independently ran MiXCR on the reads; one entry per CDR3 protein. The sample lists 150,000 to 200,000 distinct CDR3 sequences; under 25% were seen once. Sequenced sample: PBMCs. V gene TRBV5-6 combines with J gene TRBJ2-2; no clear D gene. The origin of this receptor is a human donor in good health (CMV status not recorded). Some clones in this sample may be carry-over from other donors' samples. CDR3 sequence reads: CASSLAYGRNTGELFF. CDR3 nucleotide sequence: TGTGCCAGCAGCTTGGCCTATGGCAGGAACACCGGGGAGCTGTTTTTT.